A single sample gave rise to the 8 T cell receptor beta chains below, sequenced in a study of shared clonotypes between healthy human individuals. Terminally differentiated effector memory CD45RA+ cells were excluded from the naive CD8 cells, which were CD45RO-negative and positively selected for CCR7. Clones were sequenced by immunoSEQ multiplex PCR, and TCRdb holds only the in-frame ones, with some missing. The repertoire consists of about 820,000 clones, with 92% occurring once and the leading ten covering less than 25%. Sequencing input: naive CD8+ T cells sorted from blood. The receptors shown here come from a man in his thirties or forties in good health.

This chain connects TRBV14 to TRBJ2-2, with 9 bases lining up with TRBD2. The ends lost 5 bases at V and 4 bases at J; junction bases unmatched: 8. This CDR3 has 16 amino acids. Per the germline V gene, CDR1 is SGHDN and CDR2 is FVKESK. Here the CDR3 reads CASSTWREGLTGELFF. The DNA of the CDR3 is TGTGCCAGCAGCACGTGGCGGGAGGGCCTCACCGGGGAGCTGTTTTTT.

The V gene is TRBV7-8, the J gene TRBJ2-3, with TRBD2 matching over 8 bases. Germline CDR1 is SGHVS and CDR2 is FQNEAQ. The CDR3 has 16 amino acids. Germline trimming cut 1 base from V and 5 bases from J; bases unmatched to any gene: 8. The CDR3 here is CASSLGPGGAGDTQYF. The CDR3 coding sequence is TGTGCCAGCAGCTTAGGCCCCGGGGGGGCAGGAGATACGCAGTATTTT.

The chain combines TRBV5-6 with TRBJ1-1; TRBD1 is a possible D gene (5 bases). V was clipped by 1 base and J by 3 bases, with 13 bases between them. Germline V lookup: CDR1 SGHDT, CDR2 YYEEEE. The CDR3 extends over 15 amino acids. The CDR3 coding sequence is TGTGCCAGCAGCTTGCCAGGGATGGACGACACTGAAGCTTTCTTT. This encodes CASSLPGMDDTEAFF.

V is TRBV13 and J is TRBJ1-1; D not certain. V was cut by 5 bases and J by 5 bases, with 6 bases left in between. CDR3 length: 11 residues. Germline CDR1 reads PRHDT; CDR2 reads FYEKMQ (reference sequence). As DNA, the CDR3 is TGTGCCAGCAGCCCAAGTACTGAAGCTTTCTTT. Translated: CASSPSTEAFF.

The J gene is TRBJ2-7, the V gene TRBV6-5, with 9 bases fitting TRBD1. Germline loops: CDR1 MNHEY, CDR2 SVGAGI. This CDR3 has 14 amino acids. V shed 10 bases, J shed 4 bases, and the junction held 11 bases outside the gene matches. CDR3 in amino acids: CATTARGQGYEQYF. CDR3 coding DNA: TGTGCCACCACGGCCCGGGGACAGGGTTACGAGCAGTACTTC.

The chain employs TRBV5-1 and TRBJ2-1; weak D call: TRBD1 (6 bases). The CDR3 has 15 amino acids. Deletions cut 3 bases from V and 3 bases from J, with 13 bases between. Germline lookup yields CDR1 SGHRS and CDR2 YFSETQ. The CDR3 bases are TGCGCCAGCAGCTCGACAGGATTGTTCTACAATGAGCAGTTCTTC. Its protein product is CASSSTGLFYNEQFF.

The V call is TRBV27, the J call TRBJ2-1, with D tentatively TRBD2 (5 bases). Trimming pared 2 bases from V and 8 bases from J, leaving 22 bases between. CDR1 is MNHEY and CDR2 is SMNVEV in the germline V gene (reference sequence). CDR3 size: 17 residues. CDR3 nucleotide sequence: TGTGCCAGCAGTTTAGAATGGAACGGCGGGTTTGGCCATGAGCAGTTCTTC. Amino acid sequence: CASSLEWNGGFGHEQFF.

The chain is built from TRBV5-1 and TRBJ2-1; 9 bases line up with TRBD1. CDR3 size: 15 residues. V trimming: 0 bases; J trimming: 2 bases; junction bases outside the gene matches: 0. Looked up from germline, CDR1 is SGHRS and CDR2 is YFSETQ. The CDR3 nucleotides read TGCGCCAGCAGCTTGGGGGACAGGGCCTACAATGAGCAGTTCTTC. It codes for CASSLGDRAYNEQFF.